This TCR beta chain derives from a study of CXCR3-negative and CXCR3-positive naive CD8 T cells. Germline assignment: CDR1 SGHRS and CDR2 YFSETQ. This CDR3 contains 12 residues. Study-wide results and caveats: The TRBV-TRBJ usage of naive CXCR3-negative and CXCR3-positive cells was similar, but that of memory cells differed. Because surface CD5 did not distinguish the naive subsets, TCR strength was inferred from TRB CDR3 properties. The level of CXCR3 expression partially decreased after cryopreservation; the majority of assays used fresh PBMCs. Sequencing showed both naive subsets with comparably high diversity, and memory CD8+ cells much lower.

Carrying UMI labels, the TRB cDNA libraries were prepared through 5' RACE. TCRdb re-called the 5' RACE reads; one entry per CDR3 protein, DNA not given. There are about 57,000 distinct CDR3 sequences in the sample, with about 20% held by the top ten. As concerns this clonotype: Its antigen remains unknown.

The clonotype originates from a human donor in good health. Some clones in this sample may be carry-over from other donors' samples. The sequenced sample was memory CD8+ T cells from blood. The chain combines TRBV5-1 with TRBJ2-2; TCRdb gives TRBD2 as the D gene, but with no DNA this cannot be confirmed. CDR3 residues: CASSSGSGELFF.